This T cell receptor (beta chain) derives from a study of human T cells and chemical hapten exposure. Regarding time point: pre-sensitization, week 0. Treatment indicated: therapeutic diphenylcyclopropenone sensitization with weekly scalp DPC. TCRdb called the RACE reads again in MiXCR, with one record for every CDR3 protein. The data show tens of thousands of distinct CDR3 sequences, nearly 10% seen once. V lost 6 bases and J lost 0; bases outside the gene matches: 12. Looked up from germline, CDR1 is MNHEY and CDR2 is SVGEGT. This CDR3 region has 19 residues. The source material was whole blood, sampled in connection with sensitization to the hapten diphenylcyclopropenone (DPC). This receptor was identified in a woman aged 35 to 49 with alopecia areata. Some clones in this sample may be carry-over from other donors' samples. The genes are TRBV6-2 or TRBV6-3 and TRBJ1-5; 12 bases agree with TRBD1. The CDR3 is CASSFWAGTGGYSNQPQHF. The CDR3 DNA is TGTGCCAGCAGCTTCTGGGCCGGGACAGGGGGCTATAGCAATCAGCCCCAGCATTTT.